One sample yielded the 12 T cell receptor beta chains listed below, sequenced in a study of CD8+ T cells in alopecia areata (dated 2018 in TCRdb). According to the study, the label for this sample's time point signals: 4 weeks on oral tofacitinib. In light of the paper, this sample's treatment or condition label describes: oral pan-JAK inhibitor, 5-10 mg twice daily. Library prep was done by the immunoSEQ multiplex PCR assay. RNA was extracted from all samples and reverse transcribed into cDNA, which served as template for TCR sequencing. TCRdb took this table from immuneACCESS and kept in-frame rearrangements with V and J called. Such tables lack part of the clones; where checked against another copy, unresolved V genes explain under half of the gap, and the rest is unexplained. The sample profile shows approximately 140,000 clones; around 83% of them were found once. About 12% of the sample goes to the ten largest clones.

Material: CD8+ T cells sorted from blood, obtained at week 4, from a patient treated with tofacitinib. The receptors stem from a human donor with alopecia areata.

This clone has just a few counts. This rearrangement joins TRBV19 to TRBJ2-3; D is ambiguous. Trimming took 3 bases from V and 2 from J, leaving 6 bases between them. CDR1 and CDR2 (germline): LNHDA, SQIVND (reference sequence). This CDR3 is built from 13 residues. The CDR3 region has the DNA TGTGCCAGTAGTATGATTCCCACAGATACGCAGTATTTT. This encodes CASSMIPTDTQYF.

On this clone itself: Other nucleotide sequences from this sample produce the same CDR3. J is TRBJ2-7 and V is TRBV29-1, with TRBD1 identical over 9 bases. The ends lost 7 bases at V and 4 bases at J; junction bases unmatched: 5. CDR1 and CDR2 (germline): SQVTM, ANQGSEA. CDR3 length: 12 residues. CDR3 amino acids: CSAGTGSYEQYF. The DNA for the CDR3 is TGCAGCGCCGGGACAGGGTCGTACGAGCAGTACTTC.

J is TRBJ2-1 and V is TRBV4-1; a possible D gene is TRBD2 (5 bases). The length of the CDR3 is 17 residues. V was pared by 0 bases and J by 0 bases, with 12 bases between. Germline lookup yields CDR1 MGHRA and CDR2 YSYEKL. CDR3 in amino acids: CASSQDLRAGSYNEQFF. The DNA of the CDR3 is TGCGCCAGCAGCCAAGACTTAAGGGCGGGCTCCTACAATGAGCAGTTCTTC.

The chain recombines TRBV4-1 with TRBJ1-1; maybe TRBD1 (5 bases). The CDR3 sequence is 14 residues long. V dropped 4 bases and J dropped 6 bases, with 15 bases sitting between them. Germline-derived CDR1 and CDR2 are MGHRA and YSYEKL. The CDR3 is CASSRDSLNAEAFF. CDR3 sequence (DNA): TGCGCCAGCAGCCGAGACAGCCTAAATGCTGAAGCTTTCTTT.

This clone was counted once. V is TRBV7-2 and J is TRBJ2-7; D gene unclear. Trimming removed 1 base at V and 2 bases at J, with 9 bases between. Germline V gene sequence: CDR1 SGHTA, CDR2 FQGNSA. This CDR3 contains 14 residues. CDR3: CASSLVGPTYEQYF. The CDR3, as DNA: TGTGCCAGCAGCTTAGTTGGGCCGACCTACGAGCAGTACTTC.

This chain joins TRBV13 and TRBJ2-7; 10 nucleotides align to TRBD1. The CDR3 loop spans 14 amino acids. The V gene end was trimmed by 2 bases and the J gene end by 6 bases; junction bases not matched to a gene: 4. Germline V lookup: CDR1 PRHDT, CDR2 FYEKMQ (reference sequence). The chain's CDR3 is CASSLRDRGSEQYF. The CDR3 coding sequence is TGTGCCAGCAGCTTACGGGACAGGGGTTCCGAGCAGTACTTC.

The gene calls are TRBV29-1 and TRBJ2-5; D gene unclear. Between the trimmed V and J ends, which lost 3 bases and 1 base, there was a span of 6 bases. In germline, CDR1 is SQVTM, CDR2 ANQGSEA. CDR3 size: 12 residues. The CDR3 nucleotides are TGCAGCGTTGAGTACAGCCAAGAGACCCAGTACTTC. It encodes CSVEYSQETQYF.

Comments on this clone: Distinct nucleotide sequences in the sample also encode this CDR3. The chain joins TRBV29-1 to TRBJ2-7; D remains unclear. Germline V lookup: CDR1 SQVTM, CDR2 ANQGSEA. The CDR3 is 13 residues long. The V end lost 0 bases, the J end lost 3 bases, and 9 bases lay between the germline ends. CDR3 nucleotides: TGCAGCGTTGAAGATAACACCCACTACGAGCAGTACTTC. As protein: CSVEDNTHYEQYF.

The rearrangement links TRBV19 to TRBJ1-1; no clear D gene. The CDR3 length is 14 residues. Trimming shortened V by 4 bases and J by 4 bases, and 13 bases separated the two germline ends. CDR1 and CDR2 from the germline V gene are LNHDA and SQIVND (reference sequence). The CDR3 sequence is CASSTDLVGTEAFF. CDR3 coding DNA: TGTGCCAGTAGTACCGATCTTGTTGGCACTGAAGCTTTCTTT.

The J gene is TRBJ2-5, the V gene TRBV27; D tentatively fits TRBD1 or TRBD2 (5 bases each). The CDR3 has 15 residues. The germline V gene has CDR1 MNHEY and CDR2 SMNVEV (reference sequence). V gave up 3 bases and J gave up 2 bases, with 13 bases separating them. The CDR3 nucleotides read TGTGCCAGCAGTTTCGGGGCGGAAATTCAAGAGACCCAGTACTTC. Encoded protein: CASSFGAEIQETQYF.

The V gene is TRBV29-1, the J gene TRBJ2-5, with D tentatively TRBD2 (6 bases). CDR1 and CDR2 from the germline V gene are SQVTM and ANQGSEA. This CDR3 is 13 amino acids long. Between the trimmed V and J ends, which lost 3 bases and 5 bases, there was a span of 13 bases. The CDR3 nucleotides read TGCAGCGTTGACCGGGACGGAGGGGAGACCCAGTACTTC. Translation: CSVDRDGGETQYF.

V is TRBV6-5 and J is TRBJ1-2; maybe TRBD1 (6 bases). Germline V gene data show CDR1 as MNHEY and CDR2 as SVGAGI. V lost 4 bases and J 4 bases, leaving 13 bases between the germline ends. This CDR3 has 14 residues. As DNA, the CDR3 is TGTGCCAGCAGTTCGGCAGGGGCAAGCTATGGCTACACCTTC. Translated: CASSSAGASYGYTF.